This is a list of T cell receptor beta chains from one sample in a study of T-cell reconstitution after alpha-beta-depleted transplantation in children. MiXCR, applied by TCRdb to the PCR reads, yields one record per CDR3 protein. The sample carries some 120,000 distinct CDR3 sequences, 10% recorded once. The material sequenced was PBMCs, taken before TCRalphabeta/CD19-depleted stem cell transplant. The receptors originated from a boy between 2 and 10 years old with acute lymphoblastic leukemia, due to receive a stem cell transplant. Both conserved end residues are part of each CDR3. The D gene is left open where the match is weak. Only some rows state a clone size, as once, few, many or a class for expanded clones.

abundance: many
j_gene: TRBJ2-3
d_gene: .
v_gene: TRBV29-1
CDR3aa: CSVTRGPDTQYF
CDR3nt: TGCAGCGTTACCCGGGGCCCAGATACGCAGTATTTT

abundance: .
j_gene: TRBJ2-3
d_gene: .
v_gene: TRBV7-9
CDR3aa: CASSPMATRTADTQYF
CDR3nt: TGTGCCAGCAGCCCCATGGCGACTAGGACCGCAGATACGCAGTATTTT

abundance: .
j_gene: TRBJ1-5
d_gene: .
v_gene: TRBV20-1
CDR3aa: CSASQGSLPQHF
CDR3nt: TGCAGTGCTAGCCAGGGTTCCCTACCCCAGCATTTT

abundance: .
j_gene: TRBJ2-1
d_gene: .
v_gene: TRBV30
CDR3aa: CAWSGGPVGGNEQFF
CDR3nt: TGTGCCTGGAGTGGCGGGCCTGTTGGAGGCAATGAGCAGTTCTTC

abundance: few
j_gene: TRBJ2-7
d_gene: .
v_gene: TRBV3-1
CDR3aa: CASSPPGGAYEQYF
CDR3nt: TGTGCCAGCAGCCCCCCGGGCGGTGCCTACGAGCAGTACTTC

abundance: few
j_gene: TRBJ2-5
d_gene: .
v_gene: TRBV7-6
CDR3aa: CASSPRLGGTETQYF
CDR3nt: TGTGCCAGCAGCCCACGACTAGGTGGGACAGAGACCCAGTACTTC

abundance: few
j_gene: TRBJ1-1
d_gene: .
v_gene: TRBV20-1
CDR3aa: CSARDAGTTEAFF
CDR3nt: TGCAGTGCTAGAGATGCGGGGACCACTGAAGCTTTCTTT

abundance: many
j_gene: TRBJ2-1
d_gene: TRBD2
v_gene: TRBV7-9
CDR3aa: CASSSPTTSGGPSSYNEQFF
CDR3nt: TGTGCCAGCAGCTCCCCAACGACTAGCGGGGGCCCGAGCTCCTACAATGAGCAGTTCTTC

abundance: .
j_gene: TRBJ2-1
d_gene: .
v_gene: TRBV11-3
CDR3aa: CASSQSSYNEQFF
CDR3nt: TGCGCCAGCAGCCAGAGCTCCTACAATGAGCAGTTCTTC

abundance: .
j_gene: TRBJ1-2
d_gene: .
v_gene: TRBV5-1
CDR3aa: CASSGGDGYTF
CDR3nt: TGCGCCAGCAGCGGAGGGGATGGCTACACCTTC

abundance: few
j_gene: TRBJ2-3
d_gene: TRBD2
v_gene: TRBV6-1
CDR3aa: CATRMGLPNSDTQYF
CDR3nt: TGTGCCACGAGAATGGGACTACCTAACTCAGATACGCAGTATTTT

abundance: many
j_gene: TRBJ2-1
d_gene: TRBD2
v_gene: TRBV5-1
CDR3aa: CASSLLAGAGYNEQFF
CDR3nt: TGCGCCAGCAGCTTACTAGCGGGTGCGGGTTACAATGAGCAGTTCTTC

abundance: few
j_gene: TRBJ1-5
d_gene: .
v_gene: TRBV5-1
CDR3aa: CASSHRVRNQPQHF
CDR3nt: TGCGCCAGCAGCCACAGGGTTCGCAATCAGCCCCAGCATTTT

abundance: few
j_gene: TRBJ2-5
d_gene: .
v_gene: TRBV5-1
CDR3aa: CASSLAVGRGGQETQYF
CDR3nt: TGCGCCAGCAGCTTGGCCGTCGGGCGAGGAGGCCAAGAGACCCAGTACTTC

abundance: .
j_gene: TRBJ1-2
d_gene: .
v_gene: TRBV3-1
CDR3aa: CATSQGRNGDYGYTF
CDR3nt: TGTGCCACCAGCCAAGGTCGCAACGGGGACTATGGCTACACCTTC

abundance: .
j_gene: TRBJ2-6
d_gene: TRBD1
v_gene: TRBV28
CDR3aa: CASSLGQGPRSGANVLTF
CDR3nt: TGTGCCAGCAGTCTGGGACAGGGGCCGCGCTCTGGGGCCAACGTCCTGACTTTC

abundance: .
j_gene: TRBJ1-3
d_gene: .
v_gene: TRBV7-2
CDR3aa: CASSSQGKGDGNTIYF
CDR3nt: TGTGCCAGCAGCTCACAAGGGAAGGGGGACGGAAACACCATATATTTT

abundance: many
j_gene: TRBJ1-1
d_gene: TRBD1
v_gene: TRBV12-3/TRBV12-4
CDR3aa: CASSWTGRLNTEAFF
CDR3nt: TGTGCCAGCAGTTGGACAGGAAGGTTGAACACTGAAGCTTTCTTT

abundance: .
j_gene: TRBJ2-7
d_gene: TRBD2
v_gene: TRBV7-6
CDR3aa: CASSLSGTSGRAYEQYF
CDR3nt: TGTGCCAGCAGCTTATCCGGGACTAGCGGGAGGGCATACGAGCAGTACTTC

abundance: .
j_gene: TRBJ1-4
d_gene: .
v_gene: TRBV6-5
CDR3aa: CASSYSPGGKEKLFF
CDR3nt: TGTGCCAGCAGTTACTCGCCCGGGGGCAAGGAAAAACTGTTTTTT

abundance: few
j_gene: TRBJ2-7
d_gene: .
v_gene: TRBV20-1
CDR3aa: CSANIGVSHEQYF
CDR3nt: TGCAGTGCGAACATCGGAGTTTCCCACGAGCAGTACTTC

abundance: few
j_gene: TRBJ1-5
d_gene: .
v_gene: TRBV12-3/TRBV12-4
CDR3aa: CASSLDLGSHNQPQHF
CDR3nt: TGTGCCAGCAGTCTGGACCTTGGCAGCCACAATCAGCCCCAGCATTTT

abundance: many
j_gene: TRBJ2-3
d_gene: TRBD1
v_gene: TRBV7-6
CDR3aa: CASSGTGALADTQYF
CDR3nt: TGTGCCAGCAGCGGGACAGGGGCCCTCGCAGATACGCAGTATTTT

abundance: .
j_gene: TRBJ1-1
d_gene: .
v_gene: TRBV27
CDR3aa: CASKVKGDTEAFF
CDR3nt: TGTGCCAGCAAAGTTAAGGGGGACACTGAAGCTTTCTTT

abundance: .
j_gene: TRBJ2-1
d_gene: TRBD2
v_gene: TRBV7-2
CDR3aa: CASSLEASGRDSEQFF
CDR3nt: TGTGCCAGCAGCTTAGAGGCTAGCGGGAGAGATAGTGAGCAGTTCTTC

abundance: .
j_gene: TRBJ2-5
d_gene: .
v_gene: TRBV11-2
CDR3aa: CASSPGPLETQYF
CDR3nt: TGTGCCAGCAGCCCCGGGCCGCTGGAGACCCAGTACTTC

abundance: .
j_gene: TRBJ2-1
d_gene: TRBD2
v_gene: TRBV7-9
CDR3aa: CASSPRLAGGPDEQFF
CDR3nt: TGTGCCAGCAGCCCAAGACTAGCGGGAGGGCCTGATGAGCAGTTCTTC

abundance: few
j_gene: TRBJ2-1
d_gene: .
v_gene: TRBV29-1
CDR3aa: CSVALGYEQFF
CDR3nt: TGCAGCGTTGCGCTAGGTTATGAGCAGTTCTTC

abundance: few
j_gene: TRBJ2-1
d_gene: .
v_gene: TRBV7-8
CDR3aa: CASSLGGGPSYNEQFF
CDR3nt: TGTGCCAGCAGCTTAGGTGGCGGGCCATCCTACAATGAGCAGTTCTTC

abundance: .
j_gene: TRBJ1-6
d_gene: .
v_gene: TRBV18
CDR3aa: CASSTNGVEPLHF
CDR3nt: TGTGCCAGCTCGACCAACGGGGTAGAGCCCCTCCACTTT

abundance: few
j_gene: TRBJ2-7
d_gene: TRBD1
v_gene: TRBV19
CDR3aa: CATKHRDSSYEQYF
CDR3nt: TGTGCCACCAAGCATCGGGACAGCTCCTACGAGCAGTACTTC

abundance: .
j_gene: TRBJ2-1
d_gene: TRBD2
v_gene: TRBV20-1
CDR3aa: CSARELAGGNEQFF
CDR3nt: TGCAGTGCTAGAGAACTAGCGGGAGGCAATGAGCAGTTCTTC

abundance: few
j_gene: TRBJ2-7
d_gene: .
v_gene: TRBV2
CDR3aa: CASSYSTWEQYF
CDR3nt: TGTGCCAGCAGTTACTCGACTTGGGAGCAGTACTTC

abundance: many
j_gene: TRBJ1-2
d_gene: .
v_gene: TRBV5-1
CDR3aa: CASSLTPGTNPNGYTF
CDR3nt: TGCGCCAGCAGCCTTACCCCAGGCACCAACCCCAATGGCTACACCTTC

abundance: few
j_gene: TRBJ2-7
d_gene: TRBD2
v_gene: TRBV30
CDR3aa: CAWSVGGYEQYF
CDR3nt: TGTGCCTGGAGTGTGGGGGGGTACGAGCAGTACTTC

abundance: .
j_gene: TRBJ2-7
d_gene: TRBD2
v_gene: TRBV6-1
CDR3aa: CASSRGRTYEQYF
CDR3nt: TGTGCCAGCAGTCGCGGGAGAACCTACGAGCAGTACTTC

abundance: many
j_gene: TRBJ2-7
d_gene: .
v_gene: TRBV19
CDR3aa: CASSKDGTYEQYF
CDR3nt: TGTGCCAGTAGTAAGGACGGAACCTACGAGCAGTACTTC

abundance: few
j_gene: TRBJ2-3
d_gene: .
v_gene: TRBV19
CDR3aa: CASSIGRVSTDTQYF
CDR3nt: TGTGCCAGTAGTATCGGCAGAGTTAGCACAGATACGCAGTATTTT

abundance: many
j_gene: TRBJ2-1
d_gene: .
v_gene: TRBV12-3/TRBV12-4
CDR3aa: CASSLAPQGKQFF
CDR3nt: TGTGCCAGCAGTTTAGCACCACAGGGAAAGCAGTTCTTC

abundance: few
j_gene: TRBJ1-6
d_gene: TRBD1
v_gene: TRBV25-1
CDR3aa: CASSDEQGALFPLHF
CDR3nt: TGTGCCAGCAGTGATGAACAGGGGGCCTTATTTCCCCTCCACTTT

abundance: many
j_gene: TRBJ2-7
d_gene: TRBD1
v_gene: TRBV10-3
CDR3aa: CAISDPGQPYEQYF
CDR3nt: TGTGCCATCAGTGACCCGGGACAGCCCTACGAGCAGTACTTC